This TCR beta chain originates from a study of T cell repertoires in cytomegalovirus infection. TCRdb used MiXCR to reprocess the reads, holding one entry per CDR3 protein. The sample includes about 530,000 distinct CDR3 sequences, around 27% seen only once; the top ten take over 10%. This CDR3 is built from 19 residues. Germline V gene lookup returns CDR1 LGHNA and CDR2 YSLEER. Trimming stripped 3 bases from V and 2 bases from J, with 25 bases between. Source material: PBMCs. This rearrangement joins TRBV4-3 to TRBJ2-5, with D maybe TRBD2 (7 bases). This TCR came from a human donor in good health (CMV status not recorded). Some clones in this sample may be carry-over from other donors' samples. The DNA for the CDR3 is TGCGCCAGCAGCCAGGCCAGGGGTGGGGCGGGGGCAAAACAAGAGACCCAGTACTTC. Encoded protein: CASSQARGGAGAKQETQYF.